The clone carrying this T cell receptor (beta chain) appeared many times. Trimming stripped 2 bases from V and 5 bases from J, with 10 bases between. The V gene's germline CDR1 is SGDLS and CDR2 YYNGEE. CDR3 size: 13 residues. This record comes from a study of CD8 T cells in ankylosing spondylitis. TCR beta libraries were made by quantitative 5'-RACE with molecular barcodes. TCRdb redid the calling of the 5' RACE reads with MiXCR, one entry per CDR3 protein. The data hold about 240,000 distinct CDR3 sequences, with approximately 11% observed a single time. The clonotype originates from a male donor with ankylosing spondylitis or in good health (not recorded which). The chain couples TRBV9 to TRBJ2-5, with D hard to call. The specimen was blood, either unsorted or a sorted T cell fraction (not recorded which). Here the CDR3 DNA reads TGTGCCAGCAGCGTCTCTCCTTACGAGACCCAGTACTTC. Translation gives CASSVSPYETQYF.